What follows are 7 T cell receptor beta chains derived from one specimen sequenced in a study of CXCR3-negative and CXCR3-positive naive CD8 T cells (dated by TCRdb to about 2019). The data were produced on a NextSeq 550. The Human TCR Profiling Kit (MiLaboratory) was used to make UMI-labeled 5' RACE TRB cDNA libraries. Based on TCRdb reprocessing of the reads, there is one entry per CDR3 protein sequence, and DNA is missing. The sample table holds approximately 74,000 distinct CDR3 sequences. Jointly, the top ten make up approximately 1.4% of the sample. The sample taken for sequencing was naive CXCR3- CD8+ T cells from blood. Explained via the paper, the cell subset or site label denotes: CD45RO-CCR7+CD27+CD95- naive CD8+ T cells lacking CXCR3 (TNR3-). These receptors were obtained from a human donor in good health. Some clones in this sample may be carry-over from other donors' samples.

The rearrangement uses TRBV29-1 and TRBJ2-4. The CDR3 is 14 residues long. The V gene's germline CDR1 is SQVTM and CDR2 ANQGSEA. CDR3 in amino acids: CSVRGVGTKNIQYF.

The CDR3 reads CASSLGGGYGYTF. The chain has TRBV7-9 and TRBJ1-2; TCRdb picks TRBD1, but there is no DNA to check that call. The CDR3 runs to 13 residues. CDR1 is SEHNR, CDR2 FQNEAQ, per germline (reference sequence).

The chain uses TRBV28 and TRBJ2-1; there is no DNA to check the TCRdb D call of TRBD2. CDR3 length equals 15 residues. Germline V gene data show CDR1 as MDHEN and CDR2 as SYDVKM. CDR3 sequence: CASSFWGLALNEQFF.

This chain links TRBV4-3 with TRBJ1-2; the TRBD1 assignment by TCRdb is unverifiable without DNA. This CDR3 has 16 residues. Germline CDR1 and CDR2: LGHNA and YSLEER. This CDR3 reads CASSLETGVGGYGYTF.

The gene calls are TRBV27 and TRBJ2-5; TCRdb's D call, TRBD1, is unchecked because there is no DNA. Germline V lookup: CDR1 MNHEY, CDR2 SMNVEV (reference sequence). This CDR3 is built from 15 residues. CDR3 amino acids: CASSLTGGYQETQYF.

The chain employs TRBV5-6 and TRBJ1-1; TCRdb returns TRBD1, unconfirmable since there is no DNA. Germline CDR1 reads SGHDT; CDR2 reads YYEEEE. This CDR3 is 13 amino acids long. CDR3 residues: CASSGAGTLPAFF.

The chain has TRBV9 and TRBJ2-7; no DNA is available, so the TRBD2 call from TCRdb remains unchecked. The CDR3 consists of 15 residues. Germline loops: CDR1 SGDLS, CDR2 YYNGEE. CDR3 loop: CASSVGAAQTYEQYF.